This T cell receptor (beta chain) was identified during a study of technical replicates of blood from several donors (dated 2017 in TCRdb). CDR1 is given as SGHRS and CDR2 as YFSETQ, both from the germline V gene. A distance of 17 bases separates the germline ends of V and J, which lose 0 bases and 6 bases respectively. The CDR3 has 16 amino acids, counting the end cysteine and phenylalanine. Solely the CDR3 DNA is kept, with 48 bases framed from the first base. As to this clone: It has no known antigen specificity. Base quality data are lacking; no much larger clone is found one base away.

Library generation was performed with the immunoSEQ multiplex PCR assay. Imported from immuneACCESS, the table was reduced by TCRdb to in-frame sequences with V and J called. These copies leave out some clones; in studies compared against another copy, an unresolved V gene accounts for under half, and the cause of the remainder is not known. Across this sample there are about 62,000 clones, with approximately 89% seen only once. The top ten clonotypes cover around 5.1% of the sample. The V gene is TRBV5-1 and the J gene is TRBJ2-3, with a weak D call of TRBD2 (5 bases match). The sequenced material came from PBMCs. This sequence was found in a human donor in good health. Some clones in this sample may be carry-over from other donors' samples. At the DNA level, the sequence is TGCGCCAGCAGCTTGGGGCTAGCAGTGATATCGGATACGCAGTATTTT. This yields the protein CASSLGLAVISDTQYF.